These 10 T cell receptor beta chains were all obtained from the same sample, sequenced in a study of Ad26.COV2.S vaccination and SARS-CoV-2 variants. Sequencing was performed with immunoSEQ multiplex PCR; in TCRdb, only in-frame clones are kept and a portion is missing. The sample records some 390,000 clones, 89% being singletons. Treatment described: about 20 received Ad26.COV2.S at low or high dose, single or two shots; about 5 received placebo; per-sample allocation not given. Day 63 after the first injection of vaccine or placebo was the sampling time. The sample here was peripheral blood, taken in a trial of Ad26.COV2.S vaccine versus placebo. These receptors originate from a person aged 18-65 years who received the Ad26.COV2.S COVID-19 vaccine or a placebo.

The genes are TRBV19 and TRBJ2-1; 9 bases are a match to TRBD2. Germline V gene data show CDR1 as LNHDA and CDR2 as SQIVND (reference sequence). J gave up 1 base and V 6 bases, and 10 bases lay outside the gene matches. This CDR3 is 17 amino acids long. The CDR3 DNA sequence: TGTGCCAGTAGGGCCGCTAGCGGGGATGATTCCTACAATGAGCAGTTCTTC. Encoded protein: CASRAASGDDSYNEQFF.

The gene calls are TRBV6-1 and TRBJ1-2, with 8 positions matching TRBD1. The CDR3 length is 14 residues. J was trimmed by 7 bases and V by 2 bases; bases with no gene match: 6. Germline V CDR1 and CDR2: MNHNS, SASEGT. The CDR3 loop reads CASSEPGRGPGYTF. In DNA, the CDR3 is TGTGCCAGCAGTGAACCCGGCAGGGGGCCTGGCTACACCTTC.

The rearrangement uses TRBV5-1 and TRBJ2-1; TRBD1 agrees at 8 bases. V shed 6 bases, J shed 8 bases, and the junction held 10 bases outside the gene matches. This CDR3 comprises 14 residues. Germline CDR1 reads SGHRS; CDR2 reads YFSETQ. CDR3 sequence (DNA): TGCGCCAGCAAGCTCGGACAGGGTAGTGATGAGCAGTTCTTC. Protein sequence: CASKLGQGSDEQFF. The entire variable domain, with the rest obtained from reference TRBV5-1 and TRBJ2-1, is as follows: KAGVTQTPRYLIKTRGQQVTLSCSPISGHRSVSWYQQTPGQGLQFLFEYFSETQRNKGNFPGRFSGRQFSNSRSEMNVSTLELGDSALYLCASKLGQGSDEQFFGPGTRLTVL.

The V and J genes are TRBV29-1 and TRBJ2-7; 11 nucleotides align to TRBD1. This CDR3 has 13 residues. After removal of 4 bases from V and 11 bases from J, the junction contained 10 bases not matched to a gene. Germline CDR1 SQVTM, CDR2 ANQGSEA. The CDR3 nucleotides are TGCAGCGTTGGTCAGGGACAGGGGGGCTTCAAGTACTTC. It encodes CSVGQGQGGFKYF.

V is TRBV5-1 and J is TRBJ2-2; D ambiguous. Germline V gives CDR1 SGHRS, CDR2 YFSETQ. The CDR3 length is 15 residues. The ends were cut back, 0 bases at V and 1 base at J, with 7 bases in the middle. The CDR3 loop is CASSLEHGNTGELFF. The CDR3 coding sequence is TGCGCCAGCAGCTTGGAACACGGGAACACCGGGGAGCTGTTTTTT.

This CDR3 is CASSLGKTQQETQYF. Written as DNA, the CDR3 is TGTGCCAGCAGCCTAGGGAAGACACAACAAGAGACCCAGTACTTC. The V gene is TRBV11-3, the J gene TRBJ2-5; D gene unclear. Trimming removed 5 bases from V and 2 bases from J, with 15 bases in between. The length of the CDR3 is 15 residues. Per the germline V gene, CDR1 is SGHNT and CDR2 is YENEEA.

V usage is TRBV6-2 or TRBV6-3 and J usage is TRBJ2-7; D unresolved. Trimming removed 0 bases at V and 6 bases at J, with 9 bases between. Germline-derived CDR1 and CDR2 are MNHEY and SVGEGT. CDR3 length: 13 residues. CDR3 protein: CASSYSSAGEQYF. The DNA for the CDR3 is TGTGCCAGCAGTTACTCATCGGCTGGCGAGCAGTACTTC.

V usage is TRBV28 and J usage is TRBJ1-1; 9 nucleotides match TRBD1. The CDR3 sequence is 16 residues long. Germline CDR1 MDHEN, CDR2 SYDVKM. The V gene end was trimmed by 8 bases and the J gene end by 0 bases; junction bases not matched to a gene: 10. CDR3 protein: CASPTGGFFMNTEAFF. CDR3 sequence (DNA): TGTGCCAGCCCGACAGGGGGTTTTTTCATGAACACTGAAGCTTTCTTT.

V is TRBV28 and J is TRBJ2-5, with a possible D match to TRBD2 (6 bases). Germline CDR1 MDHEN, CDR2 SYDVKM. The CDR3 has 12 amino acids. Between the trimmed V and J ends, which lost 6 bases and 4 bases, there was a span of 9 bases. The CDR3 loop is CASRRGSETQYF. CDR3 coding DNA: TGTGCCAGCAGACGGGGGTCAGAGACCCAGTACTTC.

The chain combines TRBV5-4 with TRBJ2-3; tentative D call: TRBD2 (5 bases). V lost 6 bases, J lost 14 bases, and 19 bases lay in between. Germline CDR1 is SGHNT and CDR2 is YYREEE (reference sequence). The CDR3 covers 12 residues. Here the CDR3 DNA reads TGTGCCAGCAACGACCCAGGAGGTCTGTCGTATTTT. Translating gives CASNDPGGLSYF.